This passage covers 7 T cell receptor beta chains from one sample sequenced in a study of OX40 agonist ivuxolimab in advanced cancers. Sequencing used immunoSEQ multiplex PCR; TCRdb keeps in-frame clones, though not all of them. The sample shows 45,000 to 50,000 clones, approximately 91% of them seen only once. Material: CD4+ or CD8+ T cells sorted from blood, obtained in a trial of the OX40 agonist ivuxolimab. The receptor set was obtained from an adult with an advanced solid tumor such as melanoma, head and neck, liver or kidney cancer.

The rearrangement uses TRBV11-1 and TRBJ2-5; D remains ambiguous. The CDR3 is 14 amino acids. With 4 bases removed from V and 0 bases from J, the gap between germline ends came to 9 bases. CDR1 is SGHAT, CDR2 FQDESV, per germline (reference sequence). The CDR3 loop reads CASSSAGYQETQYF. CDR3 DNA sequence: TGTGCCAGCAGCTCAGCTGGGTACCAAGAGACCCAGTACTTC.

V and J are TRBV19 and TRBJ1-1; TRBD1 agrees at 7 bases. Germline CDR1 LNHDA, CDR2 SQIVND (reference sequence). The length of the CDR3 is 15 residues. V dropped 5 bases and J dropped 3; count of bases not matched to a gene: 9. Here the CDR3 DNA reads TGTGCCAGTAGTCCCAGGGGGGGAGGGTACACTGAAGCTTTCTTT. Its protein is CASSPRGGGYTEAFF.

The chain combines TRBV6-6 with TRBJ1-4, with D unresolved. This CDR3 region has 13 residues. Looked up from germline, CDR1 is MNHNY and CDR2 is SVGAGI (reference sequence). The ends were cut back, 6 bases at V and 8 bases at J, with 13 bases in the middle. The CDR3 nucleotides are TGTGCCAGCAGAAGCCAAATGGGGGAAAAACTGTTTTTT. This gives the protein CASRSQMGEKLFF.

This clone was found a few times. The chain uses TRBV19 and TRBJ1-6; D ambiguous. There are 12 residues in the CDR3. Looked up from germline, CDR1 is LNHDA and CDR2 is SQIVND (reference sequence). Trimming took 6 bases from V and 5 from J, leaving 5 bases between them. The CDR3 spells CASRMNNSPLHF. The CDR3 DNA is TGTGCCAGTAGAATGAATAATTCACCCCTCCACTTT.

The chain recombines TRBV11-2 with TRBJ2-5, with D perhaps TRBD1 or TRBD2 (5 bases each). Germline V CDR1 and CDR2: SGHAT, FQNNGV. There are 14 residues in the CDR3. Trimming cost V 0 bases and J 5 bases, with 10 bases left between them. CDR3 bases: TGTGCCAGCAGCTTAGATCAGGGAGTGGAGACCCAGTACTTC. It is translated as CASSLDQGVETQYF.

This clone was recorded only once. This chain connects TRBV7-9 to TRBJ1-2; the match to TRBD1 covers 7 bases. Germline V gene lookup returns CDR1 SEHNR and CDR2 FQNEAQ (reference sequence). Trimming took 1 base from V and 5 from J; bases not matched to a gene: 7. There are 15 residues in the CDR3. CDR3: CASSLGTGASYGYTF. The CDR3 DNA reads TGTGCCAGCAGCTTAGGGACAGGCGCCTCTTATGGCTACACCTTC.

As to this clone: The same CDR3 also results from other DNA sequences found in this sample. The chain employs TRBV9 and TRBJ2-7; 7 bases fit TRBD2. CDR3 length: 15 amino acids. The V gene end was trimmed by 2 bases and the J gene end by 2 bases; junction bases not matched to a gene: 7. Germline V CDR1 and CDR2: SGDLS, YYNGEE. Here the CDR3 reads CASSVQPAGTYEQYF. DNA of the CDR3: TGTGCCAGCAGCGTGCAGCCAGCGGGGACCTACGAGCAGTACTTC.